The sequence of this T cell receptor beta chain was determined in a study of PD-L1 blockade in urothelial cancer. The CDR3 loop spans 18 amino acids. Germline-derived CDR1 and CDR2 are SGHRS and YFSETQ. The V segment lost 4 bases and the J segment 4 bases; nucleotides outside the gene matches: 17. Time point here: pretreatment peripheral blood. Profiled with immunoSEQ multiplex PCR; TCRdb holds only in-frame clones, not every one. Seen here are tens of thousands of clones, 65% to 85% observed once, and the top ten hold roughly 9%. The sample in question was PBMCs, obtained around atezolizumab (anti-PD-L1) treatment. This TCR derives from a woman in her 70s with urothelial cancer. The chain employs TRBV5-1 and TRBJ2-1; 7 bases match TRBD2. The CDR3 region is CASSHFLPSGNLYNEQFF. The CDR3 DNA follows: TGCGCCAGCAGCCACTTCCTCCCTAGCGGAAATCTTTACAATGAGCAGTTCTTC. The full variable domain, in which reference TRBV5-1 and TRBJ2-1 provide the parts outside the CDR3, is KAGVTQTPRYLIKTRGQQVTLSCSPISGHRSVSWYQQTPGQGLQFLFEYFSETQRNKGNFPGRFSGRQFSNSRSEMNVSTLELGDSALYLCASSHFLPSGNLYNEQFFGPGTRLTVL.